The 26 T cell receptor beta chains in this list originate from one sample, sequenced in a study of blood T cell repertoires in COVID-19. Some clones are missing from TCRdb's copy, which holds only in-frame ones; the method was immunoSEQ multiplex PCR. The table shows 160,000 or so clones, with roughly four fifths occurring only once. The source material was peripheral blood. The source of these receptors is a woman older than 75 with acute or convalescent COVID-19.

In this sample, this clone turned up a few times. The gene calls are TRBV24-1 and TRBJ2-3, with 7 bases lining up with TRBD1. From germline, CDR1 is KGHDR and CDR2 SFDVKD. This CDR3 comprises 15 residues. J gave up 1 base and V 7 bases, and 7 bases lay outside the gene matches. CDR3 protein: CATSRQGVGTDTQYF. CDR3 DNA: TGTGCCACCAGCAGACAGGGAGTGGGCACAGATACGCAGTATTTT.

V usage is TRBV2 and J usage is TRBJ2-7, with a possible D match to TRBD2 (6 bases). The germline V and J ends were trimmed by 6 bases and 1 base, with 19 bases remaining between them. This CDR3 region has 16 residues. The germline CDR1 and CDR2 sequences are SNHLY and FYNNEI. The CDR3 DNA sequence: TGTGCCAGCAGCATTACTGGGGGGACGGTTTCCTACGAGCAGTACTTC. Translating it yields CASSITGGTVSYEQYF. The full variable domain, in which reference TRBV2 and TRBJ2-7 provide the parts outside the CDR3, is EPEVTQTPSHQVTQMGQEVILRCVPISNHLYFYWYRQILGQKVEFLVSFYNNEISEKSEIFDDQFSVERPDGSNFTLKIRSTKLEDSAMYFCASSITGGTVSYEQYFGPGTRLTVT.

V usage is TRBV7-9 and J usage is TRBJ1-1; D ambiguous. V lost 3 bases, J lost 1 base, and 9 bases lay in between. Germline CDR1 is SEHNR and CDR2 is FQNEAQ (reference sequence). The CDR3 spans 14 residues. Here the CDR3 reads CASSLRSRNTEAFF. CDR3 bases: TGTGCCAGCAGCTTGCGTAGTCGGAACACTGAAGCTTTCTTT.

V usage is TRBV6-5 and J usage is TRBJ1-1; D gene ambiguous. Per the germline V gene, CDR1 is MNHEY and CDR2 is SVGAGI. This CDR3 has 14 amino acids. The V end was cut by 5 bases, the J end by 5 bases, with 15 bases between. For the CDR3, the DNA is TGTGCCAGCAGTCCAGACATGACGGGAACTGAAGCTTTCTTT. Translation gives CASSPDMTGTEAFF.

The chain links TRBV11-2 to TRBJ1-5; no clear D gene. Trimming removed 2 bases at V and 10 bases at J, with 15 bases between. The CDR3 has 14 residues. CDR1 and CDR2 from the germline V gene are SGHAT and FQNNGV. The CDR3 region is CASSLRPGDIPQHF. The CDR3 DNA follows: TGTGCCAGCAGCTTAAGACCCGGGGATATCCCCCAGCATTTT.

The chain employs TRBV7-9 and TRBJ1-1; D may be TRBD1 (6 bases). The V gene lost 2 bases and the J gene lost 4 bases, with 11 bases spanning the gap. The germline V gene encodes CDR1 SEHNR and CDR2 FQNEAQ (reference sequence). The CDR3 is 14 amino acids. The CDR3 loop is CASSLTRQATEAFF. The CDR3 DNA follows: TGTGCCAGCAGCTTAACGAGACAGGCCACTGAAGCTTTCTTT.

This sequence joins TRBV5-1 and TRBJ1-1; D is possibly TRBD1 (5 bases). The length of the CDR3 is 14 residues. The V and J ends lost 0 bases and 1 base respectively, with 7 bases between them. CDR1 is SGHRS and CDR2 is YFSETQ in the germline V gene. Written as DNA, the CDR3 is TGCGCCAGCAGCTTGGGTACAGGGAACACTGAAGCTTTCTTT. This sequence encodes CASSLGTGNTEAFF.

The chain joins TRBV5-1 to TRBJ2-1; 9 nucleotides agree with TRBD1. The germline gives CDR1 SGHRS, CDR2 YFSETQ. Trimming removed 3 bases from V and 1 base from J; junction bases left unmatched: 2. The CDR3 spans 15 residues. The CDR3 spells CASSWGQGSYNEQFF. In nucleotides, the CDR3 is TGCGCCAGCAGCTGGGGACAGGGTTCCTACAATGAGCAGTTCTTC.

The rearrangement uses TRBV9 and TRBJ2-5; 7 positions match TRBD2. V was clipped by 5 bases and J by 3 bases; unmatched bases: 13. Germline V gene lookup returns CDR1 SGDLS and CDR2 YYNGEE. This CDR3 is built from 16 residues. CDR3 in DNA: TGTGCCAGCAGTCAAACTCCCGGGGGGTCCGAAGAGACCCAGTACTTC. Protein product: CASSQTPGGSEETQYF.

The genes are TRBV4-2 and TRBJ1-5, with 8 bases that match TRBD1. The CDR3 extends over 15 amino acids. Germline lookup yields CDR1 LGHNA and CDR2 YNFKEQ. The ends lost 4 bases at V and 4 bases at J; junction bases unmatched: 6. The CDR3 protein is CASSPGQGTNQPQHF. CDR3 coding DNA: TGTGCCAGCAGCCCCGGACAGGGAACGAATCAGCCCCAGCATTTT.

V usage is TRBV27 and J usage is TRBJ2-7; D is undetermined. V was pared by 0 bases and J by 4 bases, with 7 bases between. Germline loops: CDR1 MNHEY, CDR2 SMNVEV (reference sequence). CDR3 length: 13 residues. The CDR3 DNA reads TGTGCCAGCAGTTTATCGCGTTCGTACGAGCAGTACTTC. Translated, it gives CASSLSRSYEQYF.

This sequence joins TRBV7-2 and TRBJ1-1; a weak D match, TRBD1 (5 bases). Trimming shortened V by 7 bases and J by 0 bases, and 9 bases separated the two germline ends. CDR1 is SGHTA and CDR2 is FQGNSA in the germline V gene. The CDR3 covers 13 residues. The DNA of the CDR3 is TGTGCCAGCACGCCAGGGATGAACACTGAAGCTTTCTTT. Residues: CASTPGMNTEAFF.

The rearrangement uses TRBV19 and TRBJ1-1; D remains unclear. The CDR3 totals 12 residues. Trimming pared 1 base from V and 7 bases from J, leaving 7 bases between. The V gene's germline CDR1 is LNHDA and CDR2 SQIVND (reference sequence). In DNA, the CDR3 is TGTGCCAGTAGTATAGTTTACGGTGAAGCTTTCTTT. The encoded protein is CASSIVYGEAFF.

This CDR3 reads CSVIRDRGRTDTQYF. The CDR3 nucleotides are TGCAGCGTTATCCGAGACAGGGGGCGCACAGATACGCAGTATTTT. V usage is TRBV29-1 and J usage is TRBJ2-3; 10 bases are shared with TRBD1. There are 15 residues in the CDR3. J gave up 1 base and V 5 bases, and 6 bases lay outside the gene matches. CDR1 and CDR2 (germline): SQVTM, ANQGSEA.

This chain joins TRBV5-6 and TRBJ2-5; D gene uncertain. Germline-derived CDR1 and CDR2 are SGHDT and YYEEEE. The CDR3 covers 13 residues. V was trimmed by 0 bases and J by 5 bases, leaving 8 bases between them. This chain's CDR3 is CASSLALQETQYF. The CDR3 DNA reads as TGTGCCAGCAGCTTGGCCCTCCAGGAGACCCAGTACTTC. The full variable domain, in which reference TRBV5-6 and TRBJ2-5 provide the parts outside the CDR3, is DAGVTQSPTHLIKTRGQQVTLRCSPKSGHDTVSWYQQALGQGPQFIFQYYEEEERQRGNFPDRFSGHQFPNYSSELNVNALLLGDSALYLCASSLALQETQYFGPGTRLLVL.

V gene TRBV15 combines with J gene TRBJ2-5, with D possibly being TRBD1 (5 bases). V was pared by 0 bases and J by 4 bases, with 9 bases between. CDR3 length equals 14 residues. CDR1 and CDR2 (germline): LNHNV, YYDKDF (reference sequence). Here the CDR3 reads CATSRDATVETQYF. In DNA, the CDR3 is TGTGCCACCAGCAGAGATGCGACAGTAGAGACCCAGTACTTC.

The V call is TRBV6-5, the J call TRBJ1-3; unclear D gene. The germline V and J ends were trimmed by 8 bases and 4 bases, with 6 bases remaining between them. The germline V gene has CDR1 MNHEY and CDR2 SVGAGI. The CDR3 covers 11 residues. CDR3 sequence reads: CASARGNTIYF. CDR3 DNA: TGTGCCAGCGCTAGAGGAAACACCATATATTTT.

CDR3 coding DNA: TGCGCCAGCAGCTCGACCATGTACGGCGGGGCCCGGGGCAATGAGCAGTTCTTC. Its translation is CASSSTMYGGARGNEQFF. V gene TRBV5-1 combines with J gene TRBJ2-1; D may be TRBD2 (6 bases). CDR3 length equals 18 residues. Germline V gene sequence: CDR1 SGHRS, CDR2 YFSETQ. V lost 3 bases, J lost 6 bases, and 25 bases lay in between.

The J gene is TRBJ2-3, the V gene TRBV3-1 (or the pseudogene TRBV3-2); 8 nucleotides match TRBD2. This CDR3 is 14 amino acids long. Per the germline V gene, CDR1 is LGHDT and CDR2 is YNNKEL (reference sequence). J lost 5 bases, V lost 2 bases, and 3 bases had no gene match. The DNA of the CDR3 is TGTGCCAGCAGCCAACTAGCGGGTCAAGATACGCAGTATTTT. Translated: CASSQLAGQDTQYF.

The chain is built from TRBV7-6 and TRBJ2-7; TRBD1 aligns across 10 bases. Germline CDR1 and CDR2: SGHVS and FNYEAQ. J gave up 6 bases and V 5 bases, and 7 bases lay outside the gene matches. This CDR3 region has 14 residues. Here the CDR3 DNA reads TGTGCCAGCAGCCAGGGGGACAGGGGATTCGAGCAGTACTTC. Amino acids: CASSQGDRGFEQYF.

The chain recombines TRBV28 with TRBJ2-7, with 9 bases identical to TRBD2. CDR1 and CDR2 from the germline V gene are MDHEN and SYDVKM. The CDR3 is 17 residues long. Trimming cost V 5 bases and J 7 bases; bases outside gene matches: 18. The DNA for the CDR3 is TGTGCCAGCAGTCCACAAGCCCCCCGCGGGAGGGCGGGGGAGCAGTACTTC. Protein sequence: CASSPQAPRGRAGEQYF.

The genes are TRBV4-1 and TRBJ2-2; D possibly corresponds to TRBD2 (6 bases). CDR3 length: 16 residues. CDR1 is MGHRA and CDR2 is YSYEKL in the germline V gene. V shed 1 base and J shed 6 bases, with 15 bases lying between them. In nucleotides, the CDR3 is TGCGCCAGCAGCCAAGGTGTCGGGAGTTACGCCGGGGAGCTGTTTTTT. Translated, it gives CASSQGVGSYAGELFF.

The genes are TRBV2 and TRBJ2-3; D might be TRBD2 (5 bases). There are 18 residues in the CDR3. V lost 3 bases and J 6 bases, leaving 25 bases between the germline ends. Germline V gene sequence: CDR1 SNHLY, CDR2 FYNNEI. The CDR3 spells CASSENPTGWAGGDTQYF. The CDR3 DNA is TGTGCCAGCAGTGAGAATCCGACGGGGTGGGCCGGTGGGGATACGCAGTATTTT.

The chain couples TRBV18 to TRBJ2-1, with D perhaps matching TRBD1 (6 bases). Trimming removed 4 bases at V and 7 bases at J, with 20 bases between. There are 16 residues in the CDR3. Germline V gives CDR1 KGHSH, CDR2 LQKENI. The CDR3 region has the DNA TGTGCCAGCTCACTATCTCGGACAACAGGGCAGAATGAGCAGTTCTTC. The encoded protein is CASSLSRTTGQNEQFF. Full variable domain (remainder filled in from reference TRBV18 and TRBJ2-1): NAGVMQNPRHLVRRRGQEARLRCSPMKGHSHVYWYRQLPEEGLKFMVYLQKENIIDESGMPKERFSAEFPKEGPSILRIQQVVRGDSAAYFCASSLSRTTGQNEQFFGPGTRLTVL.

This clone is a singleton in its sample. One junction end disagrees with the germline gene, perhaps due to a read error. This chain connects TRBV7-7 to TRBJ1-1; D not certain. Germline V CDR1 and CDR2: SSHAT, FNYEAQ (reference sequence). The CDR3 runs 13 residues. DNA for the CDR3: TGTGCTAGCAGCTTAGACCAAGGAGGGCGAGCTTTCTTT. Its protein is CASSLDQGGRAFF.

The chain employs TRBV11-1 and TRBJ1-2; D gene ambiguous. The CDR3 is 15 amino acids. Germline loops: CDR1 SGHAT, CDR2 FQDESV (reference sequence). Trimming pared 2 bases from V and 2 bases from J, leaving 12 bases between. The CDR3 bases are TGTGCCAGCAGCTTAAGTTCAGGCCCCAACTATGGCTACACCTTC. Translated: CASSLSSGPNYGYTF.